A single sample gave rise to the 8 T cell receptor beta chains below, sequenced in a study of blood T cell repertoires in COVID-19. Produced via immunoSEQ multiplex PCR; TCRdb's table is partial and in-frame only. The data hold a few hundred thousand clones, with around nine tenths observed a single time. Sample: PBMCs or T cells enriched from blood (not recorded which). These receptors originate from a woman aged 50 to 65 who had recovered from COVID-19.

The V call is TRBV18, the J call TRBJ2-1; D gene ambiguous. The CDR3 loop spans 14 amino acids. Germline V gene data show CDR1 as KGHSH and CDR2 as LQKENI. Trimming left V 6 bases short and J 0 bases short, with 9 bases between. CDR3: CASSPRSSYNEQFF. CDR3 in DNA: TGTGCCAGCTCCCCGAGGTCCTCCTACAATGAGCAGTTCTTC.

The V call is TRBV3-1 (or the pseudogene TRBV3-2), the J call TRBJ1-3, with TRBD1 as a possible D gene (6 bases). V was pared by 6 bases and J by 4 bases, with 13 bases between. CDR1 and CDR2 from the germline V gene are LGHDT and YNNKEL (reference sequence). The length of the CDR3 is 14 residues. Here the CDR3 reads CASRQQGLGNTIYF. The CDR3 nucleotides are TGTGCCAGCAGACAACAGGGATTGGGAAACACCATATATTTT.

This clone is a singleton in its sample. The chain uses TRBV28 and TRBJ2-5; the D is unclear. The germline V and J ends were trimmed by 2 bases and 0 bases, with 7 bases remaining between them. The CDR3 sequence is 14 residues long. Per the germline V gene, CDR1 is MDHEN and CDR2 is SYDVKM. The CDR3 DNA follows: TGTGCCAGCAGTTTAGCTGGCTACCAAGAGACCCAGTACTTC. It codes for CASSLAGYQETQYF.

This chain links TRBV6-6 with TRBJ1-3; D gene uncertain. Germline lookup yields CDR1 MNHNY and CDR2 SVGAGI (reference sequence). The CDR3 consists of 14 residues. V lost 2 bases and J lost 4, with 9 bases in between. The CDR3 region has the DNA TGTGCCAGCAGTTACACGGCGGGCGGAAACACCATATATTTT. It specifies CASSYTAGGNTIYF.

V gene TRBV11-2 combines with J gene TRBJ2-1; D is possibly TRBD1 (5 bases). The CDR3 is made up of 15 amino acids. Germline lookup yields CDR1 SGHAT and CDR2 FQNNGV. The V and J ends lost 5 bases and 4 bases respectively, with 15 bases between them. The CDR3 DNA sequence: TGTGCCAGCAGCCCCCAGGGTTGGGGTTACAATGAGCAGTTCTTC. As protein: CASSPQGWGYNEQFF.

The genes are TRBV7-9 and TRBJ1-1; TRBD1 is a possible D gene (6 bases). The CDR3 is 15 amino acids. V was pared by 5 bases and J by 4 bases, with 17 bases between. Germline CDR1 SEHNR, CDR2 FQNEAQ (reference sequence). The chain's CDR3 is CASSPLAGVVTEAFF. DNA for the CDR3: TGTGCCAGCAGCCCCCTGGCAGGGGTCGTCACTGAAGCTTTCTTT.

This chain uses TRBV11-3 with TRBJ2-3; D is unresolved. CDR3 length: 15 amino acids. V was clipped by 5 bases and J by 2 bases, with 14 bases between them. Germline V gene data show CDR1 as SGHNT and CDR2 as YENEEA. The DNA of the CDR3 is TGTGCCAGCAGCCCGAGAGGCGGCTACACAGATACGCAGTATTTT. Translating it yields CASSPRGGYTDTQYF.

Comments on this clone: Other DNA variants within this sample encode the same CDR3. The gene calls are TRBV9 and TRBJ1-3; D gene unclear. V lost 0 bases and J lost 0, with 7 bases in between. The CDR3 length is 15 residues. Germline CDR1 reads SGDLS; CDR2 reads YYNGEE. CDR3 protein: CASSVDGNSGNTIYF. In nucleotides, the CDR3 is TGTGCCAGCAGCGTAGACGGGAACTCTGGAAACACCATATATTTT.